The entry below gives a single T cell receptor beta chain sequence along with its context. The record originates from a study of technical replicates of blood from a handful of donors. Germline values: CDR1 MGHRA, CDR2 YSYEKL. CDR3 size: 14 residues. Trimming removed 1 base from V and 5 bases from J; junction bases left unmatched: 2. The repertoire was sequenced with immunoSEQ multiplex PCR; TCRdb's copy has only in-frame clones and lacks some. Of some 70,000 clones in the sample, less than 98% were seen once. This chain links TRBV4-1 with TRBJ2-1; TRBD2 aligns across 7 bases. The sequence was obtained from a human donor in good health. The sequencing input was T cells isolated from PBMCs. The chain's CDR3 is CASSQASGNNEQFF. The CDR3, as DNA: TGCGCCAGCAGCCAAGCTAGCGGAAACAATGAGCAGTTCTTC.